This TCR beta chain appears in the sequencing data of a study of blood T cell repertoires in COVID-19. Measured with immunoSEQ multiplex PCR; TCRdb has only the in-frame clones, and not every one. The table has some 250,000 clones, approximately 86% seen once. CDR1 and CDR2 (germline): LNHDA, SQIVND (reference sequence). This CDR3 is built from 16 residues. V was pared by 1 base and J by 1 base, with 13 bases between. Material: peripheral blood. The chain links TRBV19 to TRBJ1-1; tentative D call: TRBD1 (6 bases). This clonotype was sampled from a woman aged 30 to 39 who had recovered from COVID-19. CDR3 amino acids: CASSIGPGASNTEAFF. DNA for the CDR3: TGTGCCAGTAGTATAGGCCCAGGGGCTTCGAACACTGAAGCTTTCTTT.